This entry describes one T cell receptor beta chain. These data come from a study of blood T cell repertoires in COVID-19. Study-wide background: Donors in the United States, Italy and Spain gave samples during acute or convalescent COVID-19. In each case, the material was cDNA or gDNA derived from T cells, B-cell-depleted T cells, or PBMCs.

Authors' analysis steps: How many nucleated cells were present was estimated from reference gene primer amplification. Assay used: immunoSEQ multiplex PCR; TCRdb lists only in-frame clones, some missing. Clone size and V and J calls were adopted from that table, with D and trimming inferred from the DNA. The sample carries over 200,000 clones, over 70% recorded once. V lost 2 bases, J lost 6 bases, and 12 bases lay in between. Germline values: CDR1 KGHSH, CDR2 LQKENI. The CDR3 is 14 residues long. The gene calls are TRBV18 and TRBJ2-3; a possible D gene is TRBD2 (6 bases). The sample was peripheral blood. This clonotype originated in an elderly man with acute or convalescent COVID-19. The CDR3 DNA reads TGTGCCAGCTCACCAATCCGGGGGACGGATACGCAGTATTTT. Protein: CASSPIRGTDTQYF.